Following are 19 T cell receptor beta chains from one sample sequenced in a study of CD8+ T cells in alopecia areata. Extracted RNA was reverse transcribed into cDNA, the sequencing template. Data came from immunoSEQ multiplex PCR; TCRdb stores just in-frame clones and leaves some out. The sample yields 50,000 to 65,000 clones, about 45% seen once. Noted treatment: oral pan-JAK inhibitor, 5-10 mg twice daily. This material consisted of CD8+ T cells sorted from blood, taken at approximately week 39, from a patient treated with tofacitinib. These receptors were obtained from a human donor with alopecia areata.

The V and J genes are TRBV5-1 and TRBJ2-2, with 7 bases lining up with TRBD1. The ends lost 0 bases at V and 6 bases at J; junction bases unmatched: 8. Per germline, CDR1 SGHRS and CDR2 YFSETQ. The CDR3 is 16 residues long. CDR3 sequence (DNA): TGCGCCAGCAGCTTGGTTCAGACAGGGTCGGCCGGGGAGCTGTTTTTT. This gives the protein CASSLVQTGSAGELFF.

This clone showed up just a few times. This chain links TRBV7-9 with TRBJ1-1; 9 nucleotides align to TRBD1. CDR1 is SEHNR and CDR2 is FQNEAQ in the germline V gene (reference sequence). The CDR3 covers 15 residues. V gave up 4 bases and J gave up 5 bases; unmatched junction bases: 8. The CDR3, as DNA: TGTGCCAGCAGCTCTACCGGGACAGGGAATACTGAAGCTTTCTTT. Protein sequence: CASSSTGTGNTEAFF.

The V and J genes are TRBV15 and TRBJ1-5; D gene uncertain. This CDR3 contains 16 residues. Germline CDR1 reads LNHNV; CDR2 reads YYDKDF (reference sequence). With 0 bases removed from V and 6 bases from J, the gap between germline ends came to 15 bases. For the CDR3, the DNA is TGTGCCACCAGCAGAGATCCCAGGAGGGTGGGTCAGCCCCAGCATTTT. It specifies CATSRDPRRVGQPQHF.

The rearrangement uses TRBV4-1 and TRBJ2-5; 7 bases map to TRBD1. Germline lookup yields CDR1 MGHRA and CDR2 YSYEKL. The CDR3 runs to 14 residues. V lost 4 bases to trimming and J lost 2 bases; unmatched junction nucleotides: 4. The CDR3 nucleotides read TGCGCCAGCAGCCTACCGACAGGGCAAGAGACCCAGTACTTC. Amino acids: CASSLPTGQETQYF.

This clone was recorded at least ten times. The rearrangement joins TRBV28 to TRBJ2-5, with 9 bases matching TRBD1. Unmatched junction bases numbered 7, after V lost 4 bases and J lost 1 base. The CDR3 is made up of 16 amino acids. Germline CDR1 reads MDHEN; CDR2 reads SYDVKM. The CDR3 DNA reads as TGTGCCAGCAGTTATCGACAGGGGGTTGTCCAAGAGACCCAGTACTTC. Translation gives CASSYRQGVVQETQYF.

This clone has only a few counts. The V gene is TRBV9, the J gene TRBJ2-1, with TRBD2 matching 8 bases. Per germline, CDR1 SGDLS and CDR2 YYNGEE. The CDR3 runs 15 residues. J gave up 5 bases and V 0 bases, and 4 bases lay outside the gene matches. This CDR3 is CASSVAAGENNEQFF. Written as DNA, the CDR3 is TGTGCCAGCAGCGTAGCAGCGGGAGAGAACAATGAGCAGTTCTTC. Together with reference TRBV9 and TRBJ2-1, the CDR3 gives the full variable domain: DSGVTQTPKHLITATGQRVTLRCSPRSGDLSVYWYQQSLDQGLQFLIQYYNGEERAKGNILERFSAQQFPDLHSELNLSSLELGDSALYFCASSVAAGENNEQFFGPGTRLTVL.

There are a few counts of this clone. The V call is TRBV29-1, the J call TRBJ2-7, with no clear D. Germline CDR1 is SQVTM and CDR2 is ANQGSEA. The CDR3 has 12 residues. Trimming cost V 8 bases and J 2 bases, with 13 bases left between them. CDR3 residues: CSFGLGPYEQYF. Here the CDR3 DNA reads TGCAGCTTTGGTCTCGGGCCCTACGAGCAGTACTTC.

This clone was observed a few times. This chain uses TRBV28 with TRBJ2-2, with 8 positions matching TRBD1. Germline V gives CDR1 MDHEN, CDR2 SYDVKM. The CDR3 sequence is 20 residues long. V lost 2 bases to trimming and J lost 7 bases; unmatched junction nucleotides: 21. CDR3 sequence: CASSLTSDRVTGRLNGELFF. The CDR3 DNA sequence: TGTGCCAGCAGTTTAACTTCGGACAGGGTTACCGGGCGTCTAAACGGGGAGCTGTTTTTT.

This clone has more than one count but fewer than ten. The chain links TRBV27 to TRBJ2-3, with D possibly TRBD1 on 5 matching bases. V was pared by 4 bases and J by 2 bases, with 10 bases between. The CDR3 spans 14 residues. Germline CDR1 is MNHEY and CDR2 is SMNVEV (reference sequence). CDR3 sequence (DNA): TGTGCCAGCAGTTCCCTGGACAACACAGATACGCAGTATTTT. Residues: CASSSLDNTDTQYF.

In this sample, this clone turned up a few times. The chain employs TRBV14 and TRBJ2-6; unclear D gene. The CDR3 length is 15 residues. Trimming removed 0 bases from V and 12 bases from J, with 15 bases in between. CDR1 and CDR2 (germline): SGHDN, FVKESK. In DNA, the CDR3 is TGTGCCAGCAGCCAAGATACAGCCTTTAGGGCCGTCCTGACTTTC. Amino acid sequence: CASSQDTAFRAVLTF.

The table lists this clone with a count of one. This chain links TRBV29-1 with TRBJ1-1, with 9 bases identical to TRBD1. V was pared by 6 bases and J by 4 bases, with 3 bases of the junction left unmatched. Germline assignment: CDR1 SQVTM and CDR2 ANQGSEA. The CDR3 contains 12 residues. Here the CDR3 DNA reads TGCAGCGTCCTGACAGGGGGCACTGAAGCTTTCTTT. This translates into CSVLTGGTEAFF. Using reference TRBV29-1 and TRBJ1-1 for the parts outside the CDR3, the full variable domain is SAVISQKPSRDICQRGTSLTIQCQVDSQVTMMFWYRQQPGQSLTLIATANQGSEATYESGFVIDKFPISRPNLTFSTLTVSNMSPEDSSIYLCSVLTGGTEAFFGQGTRLTVV.

This chain connects TRBV4-1 to TRBJ2-7; a possible D gene is TRBD1 (6 bases). The germline CDR1 and CDR2 sequences are MGHRA and YSYEKL. The CDR3 runs to 12 residues. The V end lost 4 bases, the J end lost 4 bases, and 8 bases lay between the germline ends. This CDR3 is CASSPDRYEQYF. In DNA, the CDR3 is TGCGCCAGCAGCCCGGACAGATACGAGCAGTACTTC.

This clone was counted between two and nine times. V is TRBV29-1 and J is TRBJ2-7; perhaps D is TRBD1 or TRBD2 (7 bases each). Germline-derived CDR1 and CDR2 are SQVTM and ANQGSEA. This CDR3 has 14 amino acids. Trimming took 2 bases from V and 5 from J, leaving 16 bases between them. The DNA for the CDR3 is TGCAGCGTTGAAAATGGCAGGGGGGGCAACGAGCAGTACTTC. It encodes CSVENGRGGNEQYF.

The chain uses TRBV28 and TRBJ2-7; TRBD1 aligns across 9 bases. The CDR3 runs to 17 residues. V was clipped by 6 bases and J by 3 bases; unmatched bases: 15. Germline loops: CDR1 MDHEN, CDR2 SYDVKM. CDR3 amino acids: CASSPLSGQGLNYEQYF. CDR3 nucleotides: TGTGCCAGCAGCCCACTCTCGGGACAGGGACTCAACTACGAGCAGTACTTC.

This chain joins TRBV30 and TRBJ2-1; 9 bases are shared with TRBD1. CDR1 and CDR2 (germline): GTSNPN, SVGIG (reference sequence). The CDR3 spans 14 residues. Trimming cost V 4 bases and J 8 bases; bases outside gene matches: 9. In nucleotides, the CDR3 is TGTGCCTGGAATCCCGGGACAGGGATGGATGAGCAGTTCTTC. Its protein is CAWNPGTGMDEQFF.

The V gene is TRBV30, the J gene TRBJ2-3; 11 bases match TRBD1. The CDR3 length is 15 residues. Germline loops: CDR1 GTSNPN, CDR2 SVGIG (reference sequence). Trimming took 2 bases from V and 4 from J; bases not matched to a gene: 5. This CDR3 is CAWSRDRGLADTQYF. Here the CDR3 DNA reads TGTGCCTGGAGTCGGGACAGGGGGTTAGCAGATACGCAGTATTTT. Complete variable domain (other parts from reference TRBV30 and TRBJ2-3): SQTIHQWPATLVQPVGSPLSLECTVEGTSNPNLYWYRQAAGRGLQLLFYSVGIGQISSEVPQNLSASRPQDRQFILSSKKLLLSDSGFYLCAWSRDRGLADTQYFGPGTRLTVL.

The chain links TRBV29-1 to TRBJ2-1, with TRBD2 identical over 11 bases. V shed 6 bases and J 0 bases; nucleotides not matched to a gene: 1. Germline CDR1 is SQVTM and CDR2 is ANQGSEA. The CDR3 extends over 14 amino acids. The CDR3 reads CSVTSGSSYNEQFF. In DNA, the CDR3 is TGCAGCGTCACTAGCGGGAGCTCCTACAATGAGCAGTTCTTC.

This clone came up a few times. The junction and the germline gene differ at one end; a read error may be behind it. The V call is TRBV7-2, the J call TRBJ2-5; TRBD2 matches at 13 bases. In germline, CDR1 is SGHTA, CDR2 FQGNSA. CDR3 length equals 17 residues. In DNA form, the CDR3 reads TGTGCCAGCAGCACCCGGACTAGCGGGAGCCCCAGGGAGACTCAGTACTTC. Residues: CASSTRTSGSPRETQYF.

Only one count was recorded for this clone. The chain recombines TRBV9 with TRBJ2-7; D not certain. CDR3 length equals 15 residues. Trimming took off 0 bases at V and 2 bases at J, with 12 bases between the two ends. Germline CDR1 and CDR2: SGDLS and YYNGEE. The CDR3 here is CASSVDHSEAYEQYF. The CDR3 bases are TGTGCCAGCAGCGTAGATCACAGTGAAGCCTACGAGCAGTACTTC.